Shown below are 26 T cell receptor beta chains from a single sample sequenced in a study of T cells in Graves' hyperthyroidism and ophthalmopathy. Amplified TCR beta CDR3 regions derived from RNA transcripts. RT-PCR in the first round (using the HTBI primer set) targeted the TCR CDR3. One entry per CDR3 protein, called by TCRdb with MiXCR from the multiplex PCR reads. The sample has under 350,000 distinct CDR3 sequences; about an eighth are singletons. The sample taken for sequencing was blood. These receptors were collected from a woman aged 40 to 50 with Graves' hyperthyroidism.

V is TRBV6-4 and J is TRBJ2-1; 10 positions match TRBD2. The CDR3 extends over 14 amino acids. V was clipped by 3 bases and J by 5 bases; unmatched bases: 1. The germline gives CDR1 MRHNA, CDR2 SNTAGT. CDR3 DNA: TGTGCCAGCAGTGAGGGACTAGCGAACAATGAGCAGTTCTTC. This gives the protein CASSEGLANNEQFF.

This clonotype was counted at least ten times. The chain carries TRBV20-1 and TRBJ2-7; perhaps TRBD1 as D (6 bases). From germline, CDR1 is DFQATT and CDR2 SNEGSKA (reference sequence). V lost 4 bases and J 1 base, leaving 8 bases between the germline ends. CDR3 size: 12 residues. The CDR3, as DNA: TGCAGTGCTAACACAGGGTCCTACGAGCAGTACTTC. Its protein is CSANTGSYEQYF.

Ten or more counts support this clonotype. The V and J genes are TRBV12-3 or TRBV12-4 and TRBJ2-1; D perhaps matches TRBD2 (6 bases). Trimming took off 5 bases at V and 4 bases at J, with 12 bases between the two ends. This CDR3 comprises 14 residues. The DNA of the CDR3 is TGTGCCAGCAGTCCCGGGACTCCTTACAATGAGCAGTTCTTC. It yields the protein CASSPGTPYNEQFF.

The CDR3 is CASRTGGIQETQYF. CDR3 DNA sequence: TGTGCCAGCCGGACAGGGGGTATTCAAGAGACCCAGTACTTC. The chain couples TRBV6-2 or TRBV6-3 to TRBJ2-5; 10 nucleotides agree with TRBD1. The CDR3 extends over 14 amino acids. Germline values: CDR1 MNHEY, CDR2 SVGEGT. V gave up 8 bases and J gave up 2 bases; unmatched junction bases: 5.

The rearrangement joins TRBV3-1 to TRBJ1-5; 7 positions agree with TRBD1. The CDR3 is made up of 14 amino acids. V trimming: 2 bases; J trimming: 5 bases; junction bases outside the gene matches: 3. Germline assignment: CDR1 LGHDT and CDR2 YNNKEL (reference sequence). CDR3: CASSQRTGDQPQHF. The CDR3 DNA reads TGTGCCAGCAGCCAAAGGACAGGCGATCAGCCCCAGCATTTT.

This clonotype showed up just once. The chain has TRBV11-3 and TRBJ2-2; the D gene could be TRBD1 or TRBD2 (5 bases each). Germline V gives CDR1 SGHNT, CDR2 YENEEA. The V end lost 3 bases, the J end lost 2 bases, and 19 bases lay between the germline ends. The CDR3 sequence is 18 residues long. The CDR3 loop is CASSFSLWGSLNTGELFF. CDR3 DNA: TGTGCCAGCAGCTTTTCGTTGTGGGGGTCACTCAACACCGGGGAGCTGTTTTTT.

At least ten counts were recorded for this clonotype. This sequence joins TRBV12-3 or TRBV12-4 and TRBJ1-1; 7 bases map to TRBD1. The CDR3 length is 15 residues. Trimming took 6 bases from V and 2 from J; bases not matched to a gene: 9. In DNA form, the CDR3 reads TGTGCCAGCAGCCACCCGGACAGGAGAAACACTGAAGCTTTCTTT. It yields the protein CASSHPDRRNTEAFF.

There are many counts of this clonotype. The CDR3 DNA sequence: TGTGCCAGCAGCGACGGACAGAACAGAGGGTATAGCAATCAGCCCCAGCATTTT. Residues: CASSDGQNRGYSNQPQHF. V and J are TRBV2 and TRBJ1-5; D is perhaps TRBD1 (6 bases). The CDR3 sequence is 18 residues long. Trimming removed 6 bases from V and 0 bases from J, with 21 bases in between. Germline loops: CDR1 SNHLY, CDR2 FYNNEI.

In this sample, this clonotype turned up many times. J is TRBJ2-3 and V is TRBV7-2; 10 bases fit TRBD2. The V gene end was trimmed by 7 bases and the J gene end by 3 bases; junction bases not matched to a gene: 7. The germline V gene has CDR1 SGHTA and CDR2 FQGNSA. The CDR3 is made up of 15 amino acids. This CDR3 is CASTLTSGRTDTQYF. The CDR3 nucleotides read TGTGCCAGCACCTTGACTAGCGGGCGAACAGATACGCAGTATTTT.

This clonotype has at least ten counts. This chain joins TRBV28 and TRBJ2-5, with TRBD1 matching over 10 bases. Germline trimming cut 6 bases from V and 0 bases from J; bases unmatched to any gene: 7. The germline V gene has CDR1 MDHEN and CDR2 SYDVKM. The CDR3 extends over 16 amino acids. For the CDR3, the DNA is TGTGCCAGCAGCTCATGGACAGGGGGGTACCAAGAGACCCAGTACTTC. Encoded protein: CASSSWTGGYQETQYF.

This clonotype was observed many times. The chain couples TRBV19 to TRBJ1-6; unclear D gene. CDR1 and CDR2 from the germline V gene are LNHDA and SQIVND (reference sequence). There are 14 residues in the CDR3. The V gene lost 3 bases and the J gene lost 8 bases, with 11 bases spanning the gap. CDR3 residues: CASSITGADSPLHF. CDR3 nucleotides: TGTGCCAGTAGTATCACGGGAGCTGATTCACCCCTCCACTTT.

On this clonotype itself: A read error is possible here, since a much larger clone lies one base away. This chain connects TRBV6-1 to TRBJ2-2, with 8 bases aligning to TRBD1. This CDR3 is 12 amino acids long. The junction had 1 base not matched to a gene; V was cut back by 6 bases and J by 7 bases. CDR1 is MNHNS, CDR2 SASEGT, per germline. The CDR3 DNA follows: TGTGCCAGCAGACAGGGGGACGGGGAGCTGTTTTTT. Its translation is CASRQGDGELFF.

This clonotype is a singleton in its sample. V usage is TRBV24-1 and J usage is TRBJ2-2, with 10 bases aligning to TRBD2. The germline CDR1 and CDR2 sequences are KGHDR and SFDVKD. The CDR3 consists of 14 residues. The ends lost 12 bases at V and 6 bases at J; junction bases unmatched: 9. The CDR3 region has the DNA TGTGCCTCGTCCGCAAGCGGGAGGGCCGGGGAGCTGTTTTTT. It yields the protein CASSASGRAGELFF.

The V call is TRBV10-1, the J call TRBJ2-7; 14 nucleotides match TRBD2. CDR3 length equals 16 residues. V gave up 3 bases and J gave up 0 bases; unmatched junction bases: 1. Germline V gene data show CDR1 as WNHNN and CDR2 as SYGVQD (reference sequence). The CDR3: CASSEGTSGSSYEQYF. CDR3 bases: TGCGCCAGCAGTGAAGGGACTAGCGGGAGCTCCTACGAGCAGTACTTC.

In its sample, this clonotype was seen a few times. V gene TRBV7-9 combines with J gene TRBJ2-1, with 9 positions matching TRBD2. CDR1 is SEHNR and CDR2 is FQNEAQ in the germline V gene (reference sequence). V shed 5 bases, J shed 1 base, and the junction held 9 bases outside the gene matches. The CDR3 runs 17 residues. CDR3 residues: CASSQISGRKSYNEQFF. The DNA for the CDR3 is TGTGCCAGCAGCCAAATCAGCGGGAGGAAGTCCTACAATGAGCAGTTCTTC.

This clonotype turned up a few times. V is TRBV15 and J is TRBJ1-4, with D tentatively TRBD1 (5 bases). The CDR3 consists of 16 residues. V lost 0 bases and J 7 bases, leaving 15 bases between the germline ends. CDR1 is LNHNV, CDR2 YYDKDF, per germline (reference sequence). The CDR3 here is CATSRDRNRRVEKLFF. In DNA form, the CDR3 reads TGTGCCACCAGCAGAGATCGGAACAGGCGGGTTGAAAAACTGTTTTTT.

The V and J genes are TRBV6-1 and TRBJ2-7; D is uncertain. The CDR3 spans 12 residues. Trimming cost V 6 bases and J 5 bases, with 11 bases left between them. Germline V gene data show CDR1 as MNHNS and CDR2 as SASEGT. CDR3 DNA sequence: TGTGCCAGCAGCCCCCCCCTCCACGAGCAGTACTTC. This encodes CASSPPLHEQYF.

There are many counts of this clonotype. This chain uses TRBV12-3 or TRBV12-4 with TRBJ2-3; either TRBD1 or TRBD2 may supply D (6 bases each). The CDR3 is 15 amino acids. Trimming shortened V by 7 bases and J by 1 base, and 15 bases separated the two germline ends. In nucleotides, the CDR3 is TGTGCCAGCAAGAGGGGGGTAGCGGGCACAGATACGCAGTATTTT. It translates to CASKRGVAGTDTQYF.

This clonotype was found many times. The chain uses TRBV28 and TRBJ2-7, with 11 bases lining up with TRBD2. Germline CDR1 is MDHEN and CDR2 is SYDVKM. This CDR3 spans 20 amino acids. J lost 4 bases, V lost 7 bases, and 24 bases had no gene match. In DNA, the CDR3 is TGTGCCAGCAACCCCGGGACAGAGAATAGCGGGAGGGCCCGAGGATACGAGCAGTACTTC. Residues: CASNPGTENSGRARGYEQYF.

This clonotype was recorded a few times. DNA for the CDR3: TGTGCCAGTAGCGACGGAAAGTATGGCTACACCTTC. Its translation is CASSDGKYGYTF. The chain recombines TRBV19 with TRBJ1-2, with no clear D. The V end lost 6 bases, the J end lost 5 bases, and 10 bases lay between the germline ends. CDR3 length: 12 amino acids. The germline V gene has CDR1 LNHDA and CDR2 SQIVND (reference sequence). Full variable domain (missing parts from reference TRBV19 and TRBJ1-2): DGGITQSPKYLFRKEGQNVTLSCEQNLNHDAMYWYRQDPGQGLRLIYYSQIVNDFQKGDIAEGYSVSREKKESFPLTVTSAQKNPTAFYLCASSDGKYGYTFGSGTRLTVV.

This clonotype was seen repeatedly, ten times or more. The chain employs TRBV12-3 or TRBV12-4 and TRBJ2-3; 7 bases agree with TRBD1. V trimming: 6 bases; J trimming: 2 bases; junction bases outside the gene matches: 5. The CDR3 sequence is 14 residues long. The CDR3 nucleotides are TGTGCCAGCAGATTCAGGGGGATCACAGATACGCAGTATTTT. Translating it yields CASRFRGITDTQYF.

In the case of this clonotype: One end of the junction fails to match germline, which may point to a read error. This chain links TRBV7-2 with TRBJ2-2; 12 positions agree with TRBD2. The CDR3 runs to 15 residues. CDR1 and CDR2 from the germline V gene are SGHTA and FQGNSA. CDR3 region: CASSVRLAGAGELFF. CDR3 DNA: TGTGCCAGCAGCGTGCGACTAGCGGGAGCCGGAGAGCTGTTTTTT.

This clonotype was seen at least ten times. The V call is TRBV12-3 or TRBV12-4, the J call TRBJ1-3; 9 bases map to TRBD1. After removal of 2 bases from V and 1 base from J, the junction contained 9 bases not matched to a gene. This CDR3 is built from 18 residues. The CDR3 here is CASSLIYRQGVSGNTIYF. The CDR3 bases are TGTGCCAGCAGTTTAATCTACCGACAGGGGGTTTCTGGAAACACCATATATTTT.

The V call is TRBV7-6, the J call TRBJ2-4, with 7 bases fitting TRBD2. The CDR3 length is 18 residues. Germline V CDR1 and CDR2: SGHVS, FNYEAQ. Trimming at V came to 6 bases and at J to 0 bases, leaving 14 bases not matched to a gene. The CDR3: CASSSMGGTPIAKNIQYF. DNA of the CDR3: TGTGCCAGCAGTTCTATGGGGGGGACTCCCATAGCCAAAAACATTCAGTACTTC. Complete variable domain (other parts from reference TRBV7-6 and TRBJ2-4): GAGVSQSPRYKVTKRGQDVALRCDPISGHVSLYWYRQALGQGPEFLTYFNYEAQQDKSGLPNDRFSAERPEGSISTLTIQRTEQRDSAMYRCASSSMGGTPIAKNIQYFGAGTRLSVL.

CDR3 sequence reads: CSASQGNTEAFF. CDR3 nucleotides: TGCAGTGCTAGTCAGGGGAACACTGAAGCTTTCTTT. This chain uses TRBV20-1 with TRBJ1-1; TRBD1 is a possible D gene (5 bases). V gave up 3 bases and J gave up 1 base, with 6 bases separating them. The CDR3 is 12 amino acids. Germline CDR1 DFQATT, CDR2 SNEGSKA (reference sequence).

This clonotype was counted ten times or more. The chain has TRBV27 and TRBJ1-4, with D unresolved. From germline, CDR1 is MNHEY and CDR2 SMNVEV (reference sequence). V was pared by 5 bases and J by 8 bases, with 12 bases between. The CDR3 spans 13 residues. The CDR3 loop is CASSIRPTEKLFF. CDR3 DNA: TGTGCCAGCAGTATTCGGCCGACAGAAAAACTGTTTTTT.